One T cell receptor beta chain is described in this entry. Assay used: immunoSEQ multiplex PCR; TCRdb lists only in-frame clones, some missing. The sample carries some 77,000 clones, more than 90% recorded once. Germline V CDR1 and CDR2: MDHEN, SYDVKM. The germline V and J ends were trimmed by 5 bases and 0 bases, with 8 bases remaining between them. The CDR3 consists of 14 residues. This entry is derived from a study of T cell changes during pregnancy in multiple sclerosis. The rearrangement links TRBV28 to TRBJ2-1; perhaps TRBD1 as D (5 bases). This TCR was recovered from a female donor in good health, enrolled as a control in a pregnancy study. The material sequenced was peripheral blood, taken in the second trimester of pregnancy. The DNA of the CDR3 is TGTGCCAGCAGTAGGGGCGTCTCCTACAATGAGCAGTTCTTC. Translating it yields CASSRGVSYNEQFF.